A single T cell receptor (beta chain) is shown here with its context. This sample is drawn from a study of T cells in Graves' hyperthyroidism and ophthalmopathy. RNA transcripts gave rise to amplified TCR beta CDR3 regions. TCR CDR3 underwent first-round RT-PCR with the HTBI primer set. One entry per CDR3 protein, called by TCRdb with MiXCR from the multiplex PCR reads. The sample records approximately 510,000 distinct CDR3 sequences, around 20% being singletons. Stable hyperthyroidism: no ophthalmopathy progression over 18 months of follow-up. CDR3 size: 16 residues. V lost 4 bases and J lost 7; bases outside the gene matches: 12. Per the germline V gene, CDR1 is MNHNS and CDR2 is SASEGT.

Sequenced input: blood. The origin of this receptor is a man younger than 30 with Graves' hyperthyroidism. This chain uses TRBV6-1 with TRBJ2-5, with 10 bases matching TRBD1. Here the CDR3 DNA reads TGTGCCAGCAGTGCTGACCTGACAGGGGGCGTGGGGACCCAGTACTTC. This translates into CASSADLTGGVGTQYF.